This TCR beta chain is drawn from a study of blood T cell repertoires in COVID-19. The germline V gene has CDR1 SEHNR and CDR2 FQNEAQ (reference sequence). The CDR3 runs 13 residues. V lost 7 bases, J lost 3 bases, and 12 bases lay in between. Assay used: immunoSEQ multiplex PCR; TCRdb lists only in-frame clones, some missing. The sample holds approximately 240,000 clones, 70% to 90% seen once. This chain joins TRBV7-9 and TRBJ1-2; a weak D match, TRBD1 (5 bases). This TCR came from a man aged 50-59 years who had recovered from COVID-19. Sequenced material: peripheral blood. The CDR3: CASTLGAYYGYTF. CDR3 DNA sequence: TGTGCCAGCACCCTTGGGGCCTACTATGGCTACACCTTC.